These 29 T cell receptor beta chains were sequenced from one sample in a study of blood T cell repertoires in COVID-19. Method: immunoSEQ multiplex PCR; TCRdb's copy keeps in-frame clones and lacks some. In the table there are a few hundred thousand clones, approximately 90% of which are singletons. Sample: peripheral blood. These receptor sequences come from a woman aged 45 to 65 with COVID-19, enrolled during active disease.

This chain joins TRBV19 and TRBJ2-2; 7 bases map to TRBD2. The CDR3 has 14 residues. Germline V gene data show CDR1 as LNHDA and CDR2 as SQIVND (reference sequence). After removal of 7 bases from V and 6 bases from J, the junction contained 8 bases not matched to a gene. Written as DNA, the CDR3 is TGTGCCAGTACTGTCGGGGGGTACGCCGGGGAGCTGTTTTTT. It is translated as CASTVGGYAGELFF.

The rearrangement links TRBV5-1 to TRBJ2-2; tentatively, D is TRBD2 (6 bases). V was cut by 3 bases and J by 4 bases, with 13 bases left in between. Germline assignment: CDR1 SGHRS and CDR2 YFSETQ. This CDR3 contains 15 residues. CDR3 region: CASSYGVGGTGELFF. CDR3 bases: TGCGCCAGCAGCTATGGGGTCGGGGGCACCGGGGAGCTGTTTTTT.

The chain employs TRBV19 and TRBJ2-5; TRBD2 agrees at 10 bases. CDR3 length: 16 residues. J was trimmed by 1 base and V by 0 bases; bases with no gene match: 2. From germline, CDR1 is LNHDA and CDR2 SQIVND (reference sequence). CDR3 sequence reads: CASSIEASGSQETQYF. DNA of the CDR3: TGTGCCAGTAGTATAGAGGCTAGCGGGAGCCAAGAGACCCAGTACTTC.

This clone was found a few times. This chain joins TRBV18 and TRBJ2-1; D remains ambiguous. V lost 8 bases and J 15 bases, leaving 23 bases between the germline ends. Germline CDR1 KGHSH, CDR2 LQKENI. This CDR3 has 13 residues. CDR3 in DNA: TGTGCCAGCCCCAACCCGGAGTCGGCGATATTGTTCTTC. It translates to CASPNPESAILFF.

This chain links TRBV19 with TRBJ2-5, with 10 bases fitting TRBD1. J was trimmed by 5 bases and V by 6 bases; bases with no gene match: 9. The CDR3 extends over 15 amino acids. Germline loops: CDR1 LNHDA, CDR2 SQIVND (reference sequence). The CDR3, as DNA: TGTGCCAGTAGATCGTTCGGGACAGGGGTTGAGACCCAGTACTTC. Its protein is CASRSFGTGVETQYF.

This clone occurred a few times. This chain connects TRBV29-1 to TRBJ2-2; D is possibly TRBD2 (5 bases). This CDR3 has 11 amino acids. V shed 6 bases and J shed 6 bases, with 8 bases lying between them. CDR1 is SQVTM and CDR2 is ANQGSEA in the germline V gene. The CDR3 nucleotides are TGCAGCGTCGGAGCGGCCGGGGAGCTGTTTTTT. This sequence encodes CSVGAAGELFF.

The chain is built from TRBV7-2 and TRBJ1-2; D gene ambiguous. The V gene's germline CDR1 is SGHTA and CDR2 FQGNSA. CDR3 length: 16 amino acids. V lost 4 bases and J 4 bases, leaving 19 bases between the germline ends. CDR3 bases: TGTGCCAGCAGCTCTCCGACGGCCCCCGGCGGCTATGGCTACACCTTC. Translation: CASSSPTAPGGYGYTF.

The rearrangement joins TRBV28 to TRBJ1-2; 7 bases fit TRBD1. The CDR3 sequence is 15 residues long. CDR1 and CDR2 from the germline V gene are MDHEN and SYDVKM. The V gene end was trimmed by 2 bases and the J gene end by 7 bases; junction bases not matched to a gene: 10. The CDR3 protein is CASSLRTGKVRGYTF. The CDR3 coding sequence is TGTGCCAGCAGTTTACGGACAGGAAAGGTTCGTGGCTACACCTTC.

This chain connects TRBV28 to TRBJ1-1; D is perhaps TRBD1 (5 bases). V lost 1 base and J lost 8, with 8 bases in between. Germline CDR1 and CDR2: MDHEN and SYDVKM. CDR3 length: 12 amino acids. The CDR3 loop is CASSLYKGEAFF. The CDR3, as DNA: TGTGCCAGCAGTTTATATAAGGGGGAAGCTTTCTTT.

This chain uses TRBV5-1 with TRBJ1-1; D gene unclear. The CDR3 length is 14 residues. Germline CDR1 is SGHRS and CDR2 is YFSETQ. Trimming removed 6 bases from V and 5 bases from J, with 17 bases in between. Here the CDR3 reads CASNIDPGGTEAFF. The CDR3 region has the DNA TGCGCCAGCAACATTGACCCGGGAGGGACTGAAGCTTTCTTT.

V gene TRBV3-1 (or the pseudogene TRBV3-2) combines with J gene TRBJ1-6; a weak D match, TRBD1 (6 bases). The ends were cut back, 4 bases at V and 9 bases at J, with 13 bases in the middle. In germline, CDR1 is LGHDT, CDR2 YNNKEL (reference sequence). This CDR3 has 14 residues. The CDR3 DNA is TGTGCCAGCAGCCGGAGGACAGACGGTTCACCCCTCCACTTT. This translates into CASSRRTDGSPLHF.

This clone came up a few times. The chain couples TRBV6-5 to TRBJ2-1, with 10 nucleotides matching TRBD1. Per germline, CDR1 MNHEY and CDR2 SVGAGI. J gave up 2 bases and V 5 bases, and 3 bases lay outside the gene matches. The length of the CDR3 is 15 residues. This CDR3 reads CASSQDRGTYNEQFF. The CDR3 DNA follows: TGTGCCAGCAGTCAGGACAGGGGGACCTACAATGAGCAGTTCTTC.

The chain combines TRBV15 with TRBJ2-3; D remains unclear. Per the germline V gene, CDR1 is LNHNV and CDR2 is YYDKDF (reference sequence). Trimming removed 8 bases from V and 2 bases from J, with 11 bases in between. The CDR3 is made up of 13 amino acids. The CDR3 sequence: CATGSPDTDTQYF. As DNA, the CDR3 is TGTGCCACCGGTAGTCCCGACACAGATACGCAGTATTTT.

Concerning this clone: Other DNA sequences in the sample encode the same CDR3. This chain links TRBV7-9 with TRBJ1-5; D might be TRBD1 (6 bases). This CDR3 is 14 amino acids long. V was clipped by 5 bases and J by 1 base, with 9 bases between them. Germline-derived CDR1 and CDR2 are SEHNR and FQNEAQ (reference sequence). CDR3 nucleotide sequence: TGTGCCAGCAGCCCAACAGGGAGCAATCAGCCCCAGCATTTT. Protein product: CASSPTGSNQPQHF.

The CDR3 DNA follows: TGTGCCAGCAGTGACGGTTGGACAGATACGCAGTATTTT. Translating it yields CASSDGWTDTQYF. The gene calls are TRBV6-1 and TRBJ2-3, with D unclear. V was cut by 3 bases and J by 3 bases, with 7 bases left in between. The CDR3 sequence is 13 residues long. Per the germline V gene, CDR1 is MNHNS and CDR2 is SASEGT.

This rearrangement joins TRBV24-1 to TRBJ1-5, with 7 bases matching TRBD1. Germline CDR1 is KGHDR and CDR2 is SFDVKD. CDR3 size: 16 residues. Germline trimming cut 5 bases from V and 1 base from J; bases unmatched to any gene: 7. For the CDR3, the DNA is TGTGCCACCAGTGCCTCTGCGACAGGGAGCAATCAGCCCCAGCATTTT. It is translated as CATSASATGSNQPQHF.

The chain employs TRBV19 and TRBJ1-5; possible D gene TRBD1, 6 bases. V shed 5 bases and J shed 3 bases, with 14 bases lying between them. The germline V gene encodes CDR1 LNHDA and CDR2 SQIVND (reference sequence). The CDR3 runs to 15 residues. CDR3: CASSPRTGINQPQHF. The CDR3 DNA follows: TGTGCCAGTAGTCCCAGAACAGGGATCAATCAGCCCCAGCATTTT.

The CDR3 region is CASSFDGGIWNEQFF. Written as DNA, the CDR3 is TGTGCCAGCAGCTTTGACGGGGGGATATGGAATGAGCAGTTCTTC. The rearrangement links TRBV5-4 to TRBJ2-1; TRBD2 agrees at 7 bases. J gave up 7 bases and V 2 bases, and 9 bases lay outside the gene matches. The CDR3 has 15 amino acids. From germline, CDR1 is SGHNT and CDR2 YYREEE (reference sequence).

The chain couples TRBV11-3 to TRBJ2-7, with 8 bases fitting TRBD1. The CDR3 totals 16 residues. J gave up 0 bases and V 4 bases, and 8 bases lay outside the gene matches. Germline V gene data show CDR1 as SGHNT and CDR2 as YENEEA. Here the CDR3 DNA reads TGTGCCAGCAGCTCCAGATCGACAGGGGACTCCTACGAGCAGTACTTC. Protein product: CASSSRSTGDSYEQYF.

This rearrangement joins TRBV29-1 to TRBJ2-2; D remains ambiguous. The ends were cut back, 0 bases at V and 8 bases at J, with 13 bases in the middle. Germline loops: CDR1 SQVTM, CDR2 ANQGSEA. The CDR3 runs 14 residues. The CDR3 DNA sequence: TGCAGCGTTGAAGATCAGGCTGCCTCGGGGGAGCTGTTTTTT. This gives the protein CSVEDQAASGELFF.

The chain recombines TRBV24-1 with TRBJ1-2; D is perhaps TRBD1 (5 bases). Germline V gives CDR1 KGHDR, CDR2 SFDVKD. With 5 bases removed from V and 1 base from J, the gap between germline ends came to 10 bases. The CDR3 sequence is 14 residues long. The CDR3 DNA reads as TGTGCCACCAGTGGGCAGGGTTATAACTATGGCTACACCTTC. It codes for CATSGQGYNYGYTF.

The chain combines TRBV19 with TRBJ1-6, with a tentative D call TRBD1 (5 bases). Germline CDR1 and CDR2: LNHDA and SQIVND (reference sequence). CDR3 length: 17 residues. V lost 3 bases, J lost 0 bases, and 12 bases lay in between. The CDR3 spells CASSMNRPSSYNSPLHF. CDR3 nucleotide sequence: TGTGCCAGTAGTATGAACAGGCCGAGCTCCTATAATTCACCCCTCCACTTT.

The J gene is TRBJ2-7, the V gene TRBV27, with 7 bases aligning to TRBD1. Germline CDR1 MNHEY, CDR2 SMNVEV (reference sequence). The CDR3 extends over 14 amino acids. J gave up 2 bases and V 3 bases, and 4 bases lay outside the gene matches. CDR3 DNA: TGTGCCAGCAGTTTTAGGGGACAGACCTACGAGCAGTACTTC. This translates into CASSFRGQTYEQYF.

The chain recombines TRBV7-6 with TRBJ2-1; TRBD1 aligns across 7 bases. Germline V gene data show CDR1 as SGHVS and CDR2 as FNYEAQ. V shed 4 bases and J 4 bases; nucleotides not matched to a gene: 16. CDR3 length equals 18 residues. CDR3 in DNA: TGTGCCAGCAGCTCAATAAAGGGGGACAGAAATTATTACAATGAGCAGTTCTTC. It yields the protein CASSSIKGDRNYYNEQFF.

The gene calls are TRBV5-4 and TRBJ2-1; 11 nucleotides align to TRBD1. The CDR3 runs 14 residues. The junction had 5 bases not matched to a gene; V was cut back by 5 bases and J by 7 bases. Germline V lookup: CDR1 SGHNT, CDR2 YYREEE (reference sequence). CDR3 region: CASSPGQGVNEQFF. The DNA of the CDR3 is TGTGCCAGCAGTCCGGGACAGGGGGTTAATGAGCAGTTCTTC.

The chain is built from TRBV5-3 and TRBJ2-6; tentative D call: TRBD2 (6 bases). TRBV5-3 is noted as an ORF with a role that remains uncertain. The V and J ends lost 3 bases and 2 bases respectively, with 9 bases between them. The CDR3 runs to 15 residues. CDR3 residues: CARSSWTTGANVLTF. CDR3 nucleotide sequence: TGTGCCAGAAGCTCTTGGACTACTGGGGCCAACGTCCTGACTTTC.

This clone was seen a few times. The chain has TRBV23-1 and TRBJ1-5; D is unresolved. TRBV23-1 is noted as an ORF with a role that remains uncertain. Trimming pared 8 bases from V and 10 bases from J, leaving 15 bases between. CDR3 length: 12 amino acids. The CDR3 spells CASGPSPFPQHF. The CDR3 nucleotides are TGCGCCAGCGGCCCCTCGCCGTTTCCCCAGCATTTT.

CDR3 amino acids: CASSTDRGYEKLFF. CDR3 nucleotides: TGTGCCAGCAGTACAGACAGGGGGTATGAAAAACTGTTTTTT. The V call is TRBV5-4, the J call TRBJ1-4; TRBD1 agrees at 9 bases. CDR3 length equals 14 residues. Germline lookup yields CDR1 SGHNT and CDR2 YYREEE (reference sequence). Germline trimming cut 5 bases from V and 6 bases from J; bases unmatched to any gene: 5.

The chain combines TRBV2 with TRBJ2-7; TRBD1 might be the D (5 bases). Between the trimmed V and J ends, which lost 5 bases and 2 bases, there was a span of 10 bases. CDR1 is SNHLY and CDR2 is FYNNEI in the germline V gene. The length of the CDR3 is 13 residues. CDR3 nucleotides: TGTGCCAGCAGTACCCAGGGTACCTACGAGCAGTACGTC. As protein: CASSTQGTYEQYV.